These 20 T cell receptor beta chains came from one sample sequenced in a study of cytotoxic CD8 clonotypes in ibrutinib-treated CLL. Method: immunoSEQ multiplex PCR; TCRdb's copy keeps in-frame clones and lacks some. This sample carries roughly 200,000 clones, 70% of them seen once, and the ten largest clones take around 5.9%. Sequencing was performed on PBMCs, taken after 12 months of ibrutinib treatment. Every receptor here comes from a human donor with chronic lymphocytic leukemia.

V and J are TRBV7-2 and TRBJ2-1; D not resolved. The CDR3 extends over 14 amino acids. Trimming pared 2 bases from V and 0 bases from J, leaving 5 bases between. Germline CDR1 is SGHTA and CDR2 is FQGNSA. The CDR3 sequence is CASSLSSSYNEQFF. DNA of the CDR3: TGTGCCAGCAGCTTATCCTCCTCCTACAATGAGCAGTTCTTC.

The chain couples TRBV25-1 to TRBJ2-5, with TRBD2 identical over 9 bases. V shed 4 bases and J 2 bases; nucleotides not matched to a gene: 5. CDR3 size: 15 residues. CDR1 and CDR2 from the germline V gene are MGHDK and SYGVNS. CDR3 sequence reads: CASSVLTSGQETQYF. The CDR3, as DNA: TGTGCCAGCAGTGTTCTGACTAGCGGACAAGAGACCCAGTACTTC. Full variable domain (outside the CDR3, taken from reference TRBV25-1 and TRBJ2-5): EADIYQTPRYLVIGTGKKITLECSQTMGHDKMYWYQQDPGMELHLIHYSYGVNSTEKGDLSSESTVSRIRTEHFPLTLESARPSHTSQYLCASSVLTSGQETQYFGPGTRLLVL.

This chain connects TRBV5-1 to TRBJ1-1; the D is unclear. Deletions cut 4 bases from V and 4 bases from J, with 8 bases between. The germline gives CDR1 SGHRS, CDR2 YFSETQ. The CDR3 covers 12 residues. In DNA form, the CDR3 reads TGCGCCAGCAGCCCTCGAGGCACTGAAGCTTTCTTT. Its translation is CASSPRGTEAFF.

The rearrangement joins TRBV13 to TRBJ2-7; D call uncertain. The CDR3 runs to 11 residues. Germline lookup yields CDR1 PRHDT and CDR2 FYEKMQ (reference sequence). V lost 6 bases to trimming and J lost 0 bases, with 3 bases between them. CDR3 DNA: TGTGCCAGCAGGGACTCCTACGAGCAGTACTTC. It yields the protein CASRDSYEQYF.

The rearrangement uses TRBV2 and TRBJ2-2; D not resolved. The V end lost 2 bases, the J end lost 0 bases, and 16 bases lay between the germline ends. The length of the CDR3 is 18 residues. CDR1 is SNHLY, CDR2 FYNNEI, per germline. CDR3 sequence: CASSESWVVHPNTGELFF. The CDR3 bases are TGTGCCAGCAGTGAAAGTTGGGTGGTTCACCCGAACACCGGGGAGCTGTTTTTT.

This chain links TRBV18 with TRBJ2-7, with D maybe TRBD2 (5 bases). The CDR3 is made up of 15 amino acids. Looked up from germline, CDR1 is KGHSH and CDR2 is LQKENI. The V end was cut by 4 bases, the J end by 2 bases, with 15 bases between. The DNA for the CDR3 is TGTGCCAGCTCACGGCGGGCAACAGCCACCTACGAGCAGTACTTC. Translation: CASSRRATATYEQYF.

This clone was picked up one time. The rearrangement joins TRBV2 to TRBJ2-2, with 11 bases lining up with TRBD1. Germline V gene lookup returns CDR1 SNHLY and CDR2 FYNNEI. V lost 5 bases and J lost 6; bases outside the gene matches: 5. This CDR3 comprises 15 residues. Written as DNA, the CDR3 is TGTGCCAGCAGTCGGGACAGGGGGTACGCCGGGGAGCTGTTTTTT. Its translation: CASSRDRGYAGELFF.

CDR3 amino acids: CASSSRDRVRDEQYF. The CDR3, as DNA: TGCGCCAGCAGCTCCCGGGACAGGGTACGGGACGAGCAGTACTTC. The chain carries TRBV5-1 and TRBJ2-7, with TRBD1 identical over 9 bases. The germline gives CDR1 SGHRS, CDR2 YFSETQ. J lost 5 bases, V lost 3 bases, and 9 bases had no gene match. The CDR3 totals 15 residues.

This chain uses TRBV7-6 with TRBJ2-1; D uncertain. V lost 4 bases to trimming and J lost 8 bases, with 12 bases between them. The CDR3 runs to 13 residues. Germline CDR1 reads SGHVS; CDR2 reads FNYEAQ. CDR3 nucleotides: TGTGCCAGCAGCTCAATTAGGGTCGATGAGCAGTTCTTC. Its translation: CASSSIRVDEQFF.

V is TRBV4-1 and J is TRBJ2-7, with 7 bases matching TRBD1. CDR3 length equals 19 residues. Trimming cost V 0 bases and J 0 bases; bases outside gene matches: 14. The V gene's germline CDR1 is MGHRA and CDR2 YSYEKL. The DNA for the CDR3 is TGCGCCAGCAGCCAAGACCCGGGACAGTTAATTTTAAGCTCCTACGAGCAGTACTTC. Translating gives CASSQDPGQLILSSYEQYF.

This clone was seen once. V gene TRBV30 combines with J gene TRBJ1-2; 7 nucleotides match TRBD1. Looked up from germline, CDR1 is GTSNPN and CDR2 is SVGIG (reference sequence). The V gene end was trimmed by 0 bases and the J gene end by 4 bases; junction bases not matched to a gene: 8. CDR3 size: 15 residues. This CDR3 reads CAWSVKGRGIYGYTF. Here the CDR3 DNA reads TGTGCCTGGAGTGTAAAAGGCAGGGGGATCTATGGCTACACCTTC.

This chain uses TRBV11-2 with TRBJ2-7; TRBD1 matches at 9 bases. The CDR3 is made up of 14 amino acids. Per germline, CDR1 SGHAT and CDR2 FQNNGV. J gave up 3 bases and V 7 bases, and 7 bases lay outside the gene matches. This CDR3 is CASTLGQGDYEQYF. The DNA of the CDR3 is TGTGCCAGCACCTTGGGACAGGGAGACTACGAGCAGTACTTC.

The genes are TRBV7-3 and TRBJ2-7; 9 nucleotides line up with TRBD2. V gave up 0 bases and J gave up 5 bases; unmatched junction bases: 2. The CDR3 has 14 amino acids. Per germline, CDR1 SGHTA and CDR2 FQGTGA. The CDR3 here is CASSLTASGNEQYF. CDR3 sequence (DNA): TGTGCCAGCAGCTTAACTGCTAGCGGGAACGAGCAGTACTTC.

The chain couples TRBV11-3 to TRBJ2-2; unclear D gene. Trimming removed 4 bases from V and 6 bases from J, with 12 bases in between. The CDR3 has 14 residues. CDR1 and CDR2 from the germline V gene are SGHNT and YENEEA. The CDR3 protein is CASSSRLGSGELFF. The CDR3 nucleotides are TGTGCCAGCAGCTCCCGTTTGGGGTCCGGGGAGCTGTTTTTT. The complete variable domain, with remaining parts taken from reference TRBV11-3 and TRBJ2-2, reads EAGVVQSPRYKIIEKKQPVAFWCNPISGHNTLYWYLQNLGQGPELLIRYENEEAVDDSQLPKDRFSAERLKGVDSTLKIQPAELGDSAVYLCASSSRLGSGELFFGEGSRLTVL.

This clone was seen a few times. The V gene is TRBV5-1, the J gene TRBJ1-1, with TRBD1 matching 9 bases. Germline V gives CDR1 SGHRS, CDR2 YFSETQ. V lost 4 bases, J lost 4 bases, and 8 bases stayed unmatched. CDR3 length: 15 amino acids. The CDR3 sequence: CASSPDRGYGTEAFF. CDR3 DNA sequence: TGCGCCAGCAGCCCCGACAGGGGGTATGGCACTGAAGCTTTCTTT.

This clone was seen only once. CDR3 DNA sequence: TGTGCCAGCAGTGAGGAGCGAGGGGTCGGCTACACCTTC. This sequence encodes CASSEERGVGYTF. The chain is built from TRBV6-1 and TRBJ1-2; D is perhaps TRBD1 (5 bases). Trimming took 3 bases from V and 8 from J, leaving 13 bases between them. Germline V CDR1 and CDR2: MNHNS, SASEGT. The length of the CDR3 is 13 residues.

This sequence joins TRBV5-5 and TRBJ2-6; a possible D gene is TRBD2 (7 bases). Trimming pared 0 bases from V and 2 bases from J, leaving 12 bases between. Looked up from germline, CDR1 is SGHKS and CDR2 is YYEKEE (reference sequence). The CDR3 runs 17 residues. The DNA of the CDR3 is TGTGCCAGCAGCTTGGGGCGGGGGCTAACTGGGGCCAACGTCCTGACTTTC. Amino acid sequence: CASSLGRGLTGANVLTF.

V gene TRBV30 combines with J gene TRBJ2-1; D is uncertain. Trimming cost V 2 bases and J 8 bases, with 10 bases left between them. CDR1 is GTSNPN and CDR2 is SVGIG in the germline V gene (reference sequence). CDR3 length equals 12 residues. The CDR3 loop reads CAWSRRGDEQFF. The CDR3 coding sequence is TGTGCCTGGAGTAGGAGAGGCGATGAGCAGTTCTTC.

This clone was seen just once. V usage is TRBV18 and J usage is TRBJ1-5; 7 bases map to TRBD1. The germline V gene encodes CDR1 KGHSH and CDR2 LQKENI. V gave up 4 bases and J gave up 1 base; unmatched junction bases: 7. CDR3 length: 16 amino acids. Here the CDR3 reads CASSRQGSLSNQPQHF. The DNA of the CDR3 is TGTGCCAGCTCACGACAGGGAAGCTTAAGCAATCAGCCCCAGCATTTT.

The chain combines TRBV5-6 with TRBJ1-2; possible D gene TRBD1, 5 bases. Germline lookup yields CDR1 SGHDT and CDR2 YYEEEE. CDR3 length equals 17 residues. V was pared by 0 bases and J by 6 bases, with 21 bases between. The CDR3 sequence is CASSLVAVGQGPNGYTF. CDR3 bases: TGTGCCAGCAGCTTGGTCGCGGTAGGGCAGGGACCCAATGGCTACACCTTC.